The present T cell receptor (beta chain) was sequenced within a study of OX40 agonist ivuxolimab in advanced cancers. Notes on the study in general: The mean number of expanded clones was higher in CD8+ T cells than in CD4+.

Libraries were prepared by immunoSEQ multiplex PCR; TCRdb keeps only in-frame clonotypes and omits some of them. The table shows tens of thousands of clones, with 75% to 90% occurring only once. The CDR3 is made up of 16 amino acids. The V end was cut by 3 bases, the J end by 4 bases, with 18 bases between. Germline V gives CDR1 SGHDT, CDR2 YYEEEE. As for this clone: Antigen: not known.

This sample comprised CD4+ or CD8+ T cells sorted from blood, obtained in a trial of the OX40 agonist ivuxolimab. The clonotype comes from an adult with an advanced solid tumor such as melanoma, head and neck, liver or kidney cancer. The chain joins TRBV5-6 to TRBJ2-3; D is perhaps TRBD1 (8 bases). DNA of the CDR3: TGTGCCAGCAGCTGGGGAGGGCGGGACAGGTCAGATACGCAGTATTTT. Translation gives CASSWGGRDRSDTQYF.